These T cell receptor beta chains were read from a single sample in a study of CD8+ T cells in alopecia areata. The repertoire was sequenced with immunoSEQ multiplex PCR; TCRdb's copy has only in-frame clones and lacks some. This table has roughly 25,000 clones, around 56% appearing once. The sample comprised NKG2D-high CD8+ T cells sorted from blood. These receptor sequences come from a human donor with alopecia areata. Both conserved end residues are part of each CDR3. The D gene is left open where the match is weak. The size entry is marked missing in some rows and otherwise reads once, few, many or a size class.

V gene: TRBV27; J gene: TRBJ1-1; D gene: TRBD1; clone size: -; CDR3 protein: CASTNSGTGVITEAFF; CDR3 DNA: TGTGCCAGCACGAACTCCGGGACAGGGGTTATCACTGAAGCTTTCTTT
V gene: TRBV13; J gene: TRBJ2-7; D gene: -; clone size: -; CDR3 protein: CASSLDSSYEQYF; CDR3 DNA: TGTGCCAGCAGCTTAGACAGCTCCTACGAGCAGTACTTC
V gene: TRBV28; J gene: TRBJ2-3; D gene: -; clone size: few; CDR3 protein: CASSRGITDTQYF; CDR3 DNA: TGTGCCAGCAGTCGAGGAATCACAGATACGCAGTATTTT
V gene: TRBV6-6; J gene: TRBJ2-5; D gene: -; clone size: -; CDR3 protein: CASSYPGLEETQYF; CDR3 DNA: TGTGCCAGCAGTTACCCCGGTCTAGAAGAGACCCAGTACTTC
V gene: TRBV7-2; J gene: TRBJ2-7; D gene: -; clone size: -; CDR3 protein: CASSPPSYEQYF; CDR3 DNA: TGTGCCAGCAGCCCCCCTTCCTACGAGCAGTACTTC
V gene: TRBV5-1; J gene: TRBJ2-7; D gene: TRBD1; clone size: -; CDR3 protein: CASSSDRVYEQYF; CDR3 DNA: TGCGCCAGCAGCTCGGACAGGGTCTACGAGCAGTACTTC
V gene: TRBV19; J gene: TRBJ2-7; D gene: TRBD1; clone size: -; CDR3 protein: CASSIGTGSSYEQYF; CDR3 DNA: TGTGCCAGTAGTATAGGGACAGGGTCCTCCTACGAGCAGTACTTC
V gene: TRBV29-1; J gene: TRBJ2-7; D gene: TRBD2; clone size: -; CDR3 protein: CSVELAGDYEQYF; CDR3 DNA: TGCAGCGTTGAGCTAGCGGGAGACTACGAGCAGTACTTC
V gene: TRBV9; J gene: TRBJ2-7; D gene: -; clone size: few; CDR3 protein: CASSGLGYEQYF; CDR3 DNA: TGTGCCAGCAGCGGTTTGGGCTACGAGCAGTACTTC
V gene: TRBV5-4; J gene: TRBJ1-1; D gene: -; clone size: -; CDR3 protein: CASNRLNTEAFF; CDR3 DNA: TGTGCCAGCAACCGTTTGAACACTGAAGCTTTCTTT
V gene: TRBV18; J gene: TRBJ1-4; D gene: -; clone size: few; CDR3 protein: CASSPNGPNEKLFF; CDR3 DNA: TGTGCCAGCTCACCAAACGGACCCAATGAAAAACTGTTTTTT
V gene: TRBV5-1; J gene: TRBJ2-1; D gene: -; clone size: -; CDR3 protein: CASDRGNEQFF; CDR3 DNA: TGCGCCAGTGACCGGGGGAATGAGCAGTTCTTC
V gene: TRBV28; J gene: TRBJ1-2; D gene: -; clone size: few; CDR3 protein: CASSDVDYGYTF; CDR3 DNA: TGTGCCAGCAGTGACGTGGACTATGGCTACACCTTC
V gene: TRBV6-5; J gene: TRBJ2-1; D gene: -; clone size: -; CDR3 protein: CASRVSSYNEQFF; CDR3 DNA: TGTGCCAGCAGGGTGAGCTCCTACAATGAGCAGTTCTTC
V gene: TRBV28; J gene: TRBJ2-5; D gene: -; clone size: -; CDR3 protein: CASSHNIQETQYF; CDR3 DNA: TGTGCCAGCAGCCACAACATCCAAGAGACCCAGTACTTC
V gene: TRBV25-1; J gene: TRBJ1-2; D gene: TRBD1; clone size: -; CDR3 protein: CASSESGTGYGYTF; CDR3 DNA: TGTGCCAGCAGTGAATCTGGGACAGGATATGGCTACACCTTC
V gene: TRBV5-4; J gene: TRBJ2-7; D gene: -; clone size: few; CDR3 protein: CASSPDWSPGEQYF; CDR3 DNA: TGTGCCAGCAGCCCCGATTGGTCCCCAGGCGAGCAGTACTTC
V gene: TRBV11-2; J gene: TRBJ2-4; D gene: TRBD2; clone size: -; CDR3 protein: CASSLGAGDIQYF; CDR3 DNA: TGTGCCAGCAGCTTAGGGGCGGGGGATATTCAGTACTTC
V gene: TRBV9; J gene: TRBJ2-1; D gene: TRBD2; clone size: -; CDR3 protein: CASSAGLAGNEQFF; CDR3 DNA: TGTGCCAGCAGCGCAGGACTAGCGGGGAATGAGCAGTTCTTC
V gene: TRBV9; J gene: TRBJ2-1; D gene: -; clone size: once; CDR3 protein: CASSVYDFNEQFF; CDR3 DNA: TGTGCCAGCAGCGTTTACGATTTCAATGAGCAGTTCTTC
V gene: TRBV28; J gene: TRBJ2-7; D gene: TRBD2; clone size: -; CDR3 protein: CASSFVAGGEQYF; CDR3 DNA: TGTGCCAGCAGTTTCGTAGCGGGAGGCGAGCAGTACTTC
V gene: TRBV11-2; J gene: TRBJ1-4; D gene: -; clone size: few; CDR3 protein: CASSDSLRATNEKLFF; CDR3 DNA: TGTGCCAGCAGCGACTCCTTGAGAGCAACTAATGAAAAACTGTTTTTT
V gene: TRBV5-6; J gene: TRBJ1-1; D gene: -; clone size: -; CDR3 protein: CASRRRGEWNTEAFF; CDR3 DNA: TGTGCCAGCAGAAGACGGGGCGAGTGGAACACTGAAGCTTTCTTT
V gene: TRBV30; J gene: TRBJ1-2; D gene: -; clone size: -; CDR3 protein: CAWTSRTWYGYTF; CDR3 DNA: TGTGCCTGGACCAGCCGGACGTGGTATGGCTACACCTTC
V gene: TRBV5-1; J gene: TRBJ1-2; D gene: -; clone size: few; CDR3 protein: CASSRGRPAHGYTF; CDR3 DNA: TGCGCCAGCAGCAGGGGACGGCCAGCCCATGGCTACACCTTC
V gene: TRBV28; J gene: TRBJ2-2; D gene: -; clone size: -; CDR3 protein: CASSLDPPGVSTGELFF; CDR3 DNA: TGTGCCAGCAGCCTCGACCCCCCCGGGGTGAGCACCGGGGAGCTGTTTTTT
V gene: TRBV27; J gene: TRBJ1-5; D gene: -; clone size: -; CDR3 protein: CASSGLQGSNQPQHF; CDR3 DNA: TGTGCCAGCAGTGGTCTCCAGGGGAGCAATCAGCCCCAGCATTTT
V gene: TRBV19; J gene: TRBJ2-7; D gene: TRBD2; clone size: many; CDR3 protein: CASSITSGSATEQYF; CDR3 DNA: TGTGCCAGTAGTATAACTAGCGGGAGTGCAACCGAGCAGTACTTC
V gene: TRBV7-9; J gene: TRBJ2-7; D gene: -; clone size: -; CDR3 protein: CASSLVSYEQYF; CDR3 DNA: TGTGCCAGCAGCTTAGTCTCCTACGAGCAGTACTTC
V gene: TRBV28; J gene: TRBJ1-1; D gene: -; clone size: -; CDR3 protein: CASSLFLRGLNTEAFF; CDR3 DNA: TGTGCCAGCAGTTTATTTCTCCGAGGGCTGAACACTGAAGCTTTCTTT
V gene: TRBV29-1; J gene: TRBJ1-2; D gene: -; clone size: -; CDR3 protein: CSVGVRDFNYGYTF; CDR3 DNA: TGCAGCGTCGGTGTACGGGACTTCAACTATGGCTACACCTTC